This is a list of T cell receptor beta chains from one sample in a study of cytomegalovirus exposure and HLA in healthy donors. Some clones are missing from TCRdb's copy, which holds only in-frame ones; the method was immunoSEQ multiplex PCR. The sample has about 160,000 clones, roughly 78% seen once. Sequences were obtained from PBMCs. The source is a man aged 40-50 years in good health and CMV-seropositive. The CDR3 runs from the conserved cysteine through the conserved F or W. D genes are given only for firm matches. The size of a clone is reported for some rows only, either as once, few or many, or as a class for expanded clones.

v_gene	j_gene	len	d_gene	abundance	CDR3aa	CDR3nt
TRBV6-5	TRBJ1-2	13	TRBD1	.	CASRSTGNYGYTF	TGTGCCAGCAGATCGACAGGGAACTATGGCTACACCTTC
TRBV7-9	TRBJ1-4	16	TRBD1	few	CASSHVSGTGGEKLFF	TGTGCCAGCAGCCACGTCTCCGGGACAGGGGGTGAAAAACTGTTTTTT
TRBV9	TRBJ2-7	13	TRBD1	.	CASSPTGSYEQYF	TGTGCCAGCAGCCCGACAGGGTCCTACGAGCAGTACTTC
TRBV25-1	TRBJ2-1	14	TRBD2	.	CASRTSGGTNEQFF	TGTGCCAGCAGGACTAGCGGGGGAACCAATGAGCAGTTCTTC
TRBV19	TRBJ2-6	14	.	.	CASSIGDRLNVLTF	TGTGCCAGTAGTATCGGGGATAGGCTGAACGTCCTGACTTTC
TRBV7-9	TRBJ1-2	11	TRBD1	few	CASSSGQAYTF	TGTGCCAGCAGCTCGGGACAGGCCTACACCTTC
TRBV5-1	TRBJ1-1	16	.	.	CASSIKGASDGTEAFF	TGCGCCAGCAGTATAAAGGGAGCCTCCGACGGCACTGAAGCTTTCTTT
TRBV9	TRBJ1-2	12	TRBD1	.	CASNRGGYGYTF	TGTGCCAGCAACAGGGGGGGCTATGGCTACACCTTC
TRBV5-1	TRBJ1-1	15	TRBD1	.	CASSSRTGVNTEAFF	TGCGCCAGCAGCTCACGGACAGGCGTGAACACTGAAGCTTTCTTT
TRBV4-3	TRBJ2-1	15	.	few	CASSQLGGPHNEQFF	TGCGCCAGCAGCCAACTGGGGGGGCCGCACAATGAGCAGTTCTTC
TRBV19	TRBJ1-1	13	.	.	CASRGPWADEAFF	TGTGCCAGTAGGGGCCCCTGGGCAGATGAAGCTTTCTTT
TRBV25-1	TRBJ2-4	13	.	.	CASSGLDRGIQYF	TGTGCCAGCAGTGGACTGGACAGAGGCATTCAGTACTTC
TRBV7-6	TRBJ2-3	16	TRBD2	.	CASSLALLAGVDTQYF	TGTGCCAGCAGCTTAGCGCTATTAGCGGGGGTAGATACGCAGTATTTT
TRBV9	TRBJ2-3	17	TRBD2	.	CASSTPTSGGPADTQYF	TGTGCCAGCAGCACTCCGACTAGCGGGGGGCCAGCAGATACGCAGTATTTT
TRBV5-6	TRBJ1-4	15	TRBD1	.	CASSLYGGQAEKLFF	TGTGCCAGCAGCTTGTACGGTGGACAGGCTGAAAAACTGTTTTTT
TRBV7-9	TRBJ1-1	14	TRBD1	.	CASSLGTVNTEAFF	TGTGCCAGCAGCTTGGGGACAGTGAACACTGAAGCTTTCTTT
TRBV7-9	TRBJ2-1	14	.	.	CASSLVGHYNEQFF	TGTGCCAGCAGCTTGGTAGGACACTACAATGAGCAGTTCTTC
TRBV19	TRBJ1-1	13	.	few	CASSISRDTEAFF	TGTGCCAGTAGTATCAGCAGGGACACTGAAGCTTTCTTT
TRBV7-9	TRBJ2-7	14	.	.	CASSPLGQTYEQYF	TGTGCCAGCAGCCCGCTGGGGCAGACCTACGAGCAGTACTTC
TRBV5-6	TRBJ1-4	13	.	.	CASGGPPNEKLFF	TGTGCCAGCGGAGGACCTCCTAATGAAAAACTGTTTTTT
TRBV10-3	TRBJ2-5	14	.	.	CAISEGRGPETQYF	TGTGCCATCAGTGAAGGCAGGGGTCCTGAGACCCAGTACTTC
TRBV7-9	TRBJ1-6	14	.	.	CASSQGTYNSPLHF	TGTGCCAGCAGTCAGGGAACCTATAATTCACCCCTCCACTTT
TRBV6-1	TRBJ1-2	14	TRBD1	.	CASSVETGNYGYTF	TGTGCCAGCAGTGTAGAGACAGGGAACTATGGCTACACCTTC
TRBV18	TRBJ2-3	15	.	.	CASSPTTRSTDTQYF	TGTGCCAGCTCACCCACCACCCGGAGCACAGATACGCAGTATTTT
TRBV6-1	TRBJ2-2	15	.	.	CASSAGHWGTGELFF	TGTGCCAGCAGTGCGGGACATTGGGGCACCGGGGAGCTGTTTTTT
TRBV2	TRBJ2-2	16	TRBD1	.	CASSEDGQGYTGELFF	TGTGCCAGCAGTGAAGACGGACAGGGCTACACCGGGGAGCTGTTTTTT
TRBV6-6	TRBJ2-7	16	TRBD2	.	CASGGPRAGETYEQYF	TGTGCCAGCGGGGGGCCAAGAGCGGGGGAGACCTACGAGCAGTACTTC
TRBV19	TRBJ1-3	13	.	.	CASSMQGGNTIYF	TGTGCCAGTAGTATGCAGGGCGGAAACACCATATATTTT
TRBV14	TRBJ2-1	14	.	.	CASSQDLMDTEQFF	TGTGCCAGCAGCCAAGATCTGATGGACACCGAGCAGTTCTTC
TRBV6-1	TRBJ2-7	14	.	.	CASTTRDKAYEQYF	TGTGCCAGCACTACCAGGGACAAGGCCTACGAGCAGTACTTC
TRBV7-2	TRBJ2-5	13	.	once	CASSPDFPGTQYF	TGTGCCAGCAGCCCCGACTTCCCCGGCACCCAGTACTTC